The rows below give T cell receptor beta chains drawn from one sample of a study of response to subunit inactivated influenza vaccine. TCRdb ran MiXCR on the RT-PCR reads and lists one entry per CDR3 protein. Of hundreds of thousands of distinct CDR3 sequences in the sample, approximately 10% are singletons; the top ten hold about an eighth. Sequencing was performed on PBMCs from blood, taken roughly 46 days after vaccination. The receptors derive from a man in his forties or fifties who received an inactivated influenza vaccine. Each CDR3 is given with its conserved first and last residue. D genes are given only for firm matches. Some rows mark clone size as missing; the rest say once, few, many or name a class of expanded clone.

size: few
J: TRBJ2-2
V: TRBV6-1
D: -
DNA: TGTGCCAGCAGTCCCTGGCCCGATGGAGCCGGGGAGCTGTTTTTT
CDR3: CASSPWPDGAGELFF

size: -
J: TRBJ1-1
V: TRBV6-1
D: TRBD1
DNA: TGTGCCAGCAGGGGGACAGGTTCATCTGAAGCTTTCTTT
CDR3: CASRGTGSSEAFF

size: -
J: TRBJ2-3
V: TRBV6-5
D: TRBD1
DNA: TGTGCCAGCAGTTACCTAGGACAGGGAAGCACAGATACGCAGTATTTT
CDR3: CASSYLGQGSTDTQYF

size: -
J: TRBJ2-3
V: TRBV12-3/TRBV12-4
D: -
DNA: TGTGCCAGCAGTTTAGGACTTCTAGAAGGCACAGATACGCAGTATTTT
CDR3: CASSLGLLEGTDTQYF

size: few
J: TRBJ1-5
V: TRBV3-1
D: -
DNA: TGTGCCAGCAGCCAACGGCAGGGGCCCAATCAGCCCCAGCATTTT
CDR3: CASSQRQGPNQPQHF

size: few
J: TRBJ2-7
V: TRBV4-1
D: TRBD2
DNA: TGCGCCAGCAGTGAAACTAGCGGGCTCCCCTACGAGCAGTACTTC
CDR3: CASSETSGLPYEQYF

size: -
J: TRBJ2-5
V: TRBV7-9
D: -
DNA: TGTGCCAGCAGCCAGACGTGGCCCAGCCAAGAGACCCAGTACTTC
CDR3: CASSQTWPSQETQYF

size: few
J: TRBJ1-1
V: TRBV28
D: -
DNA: TGTGCCAGCAGCTTTTCGGGGGGGCGGACTGAAGCTTTCTTT
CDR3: CASSFSGGRTEAFF

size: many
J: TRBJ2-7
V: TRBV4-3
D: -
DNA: TGCGCCAGCAGCCAAGAGCAGGGATTCTACGAGCAGTACTTC
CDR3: CASSQEQGFYEQYF

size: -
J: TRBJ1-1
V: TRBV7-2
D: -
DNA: TGTGCCAGCAGCCGCGGGACGCGTAACACTGAAGCTTTCTTT
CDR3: CASSRGTRNTEAFF

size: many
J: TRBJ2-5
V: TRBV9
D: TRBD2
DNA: TGTGCCAGCAGCGTAGCCCCAGCGGGAGTTCACGAGACCCAGTACTTC
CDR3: CASSVAPAGVHETQYF

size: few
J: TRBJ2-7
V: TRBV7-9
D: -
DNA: TGTGCCAGCAGCTTATTTGGGGGAAACGAGCAGTACTTC
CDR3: CASSLFGGNEQYF

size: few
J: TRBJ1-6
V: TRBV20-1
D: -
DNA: TGCAGTGCTAGTCGACGGGGTTCACCCCTCCACTTT
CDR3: CSASRRGSPLHF